This entry is about one T cell receptor (beta chain). The table lists this clone with many counts. Its antigen is not yet known. The input lacks base qualities; no much larger clone sits a single base away. Enrolling through a virtual design, the prospective study's participants ranged in age from about 18 to 89 years and lived across roughly 23 United States geographic areas. To assign participants to cohorts, the prospective study relied on clinical history that participants themselves reported in a screening survey and a study questionnaire. ImmuneRACE Cohort 3 recovered participants were defined by two consecutive negative NP/OP PCR tests, healthcare professional clearance, or symptom resolution. Each participant in the prospective study had whole blood, serum and a nasopharyngeal or oropharyngeal swab collected by mobile phlebotomists. Participants in the prospective study had the option to provide additional blood draws and questionnaires over an approximately two-month period. Blood samples from the prospective study were shipped frozen or at room temperature prior to DNA extraction.

The CDR3 runs 17 amino acids, cysteine and phenylalanine included. The sequence is cut down to CDR3 DNA, 51 bases in frame from base 1. V and J lose 3 bases and 8 bases, and a span of 25 bases separates them. CDR1 and CDR2 were assigned from the germline V gene as MGHRA and YSYEKL. This sample stems from a study of blood T cell repertoires in COVID-19 (dated by TCRdb to the early 2020s). About the study as a whole: Samples covering the acute and convalescent phases of COVID-19 were provided by collaborators in the United States, Italy and Spain. The material from the prospective study consisted of cDNA or gDNA derived from T cells, B-cell-depleted T cells, or PBMCs. Deeply sampled blood TCRbeta repertoires from subjects exposed to, actively infected with, or recovered from COVID-19 were included in the dataset. The repertoires were released in a freely available public database meant as a resource for research on the immune response to SARS-CoV-2. Samples were obtained from the ongoing ImmuneRACE study (first 160 participants) and from 950 to 1,500 subjects provided by 6 global collaborators. A de-identified subject ID, COVID-19 status, age in years and sex were almost always included in the sample metadata. HLA class I and class II types, where available, came from metadata supplied by the sample provider rather than from assay-based typing.

The immunoSEQ Assay, a bias-controlled multiplex PCR, was used to amplify TCRbeta CDR3 regions from genomic DNA. The original methods were these. Nucleated cell counts per sample were estimated from amplification of reference gene primers within the assay. To quantify the absolute abundance of each unique TCRbeta CDR3 rearrangement, sequence reads were collapsed and filtered. Productive Simpson clonality was computed per sample as the square root of Simpson's diversity index over productive rearrangements. In its TCRdb copy, this immuneACCESS table keeps in-frame sequences only and misses some clones. Where compared with another copy, unresolved V genes explain less than half of these, and the others have no known cause. V and J calls plus clone size are reproduced from that table; the DNA served to infer D and trimming. The sample table lists roughly 250,000 clones, 75% to 90% of them with a count of one. The leading ten clones occupy about 2.2% of the sample.

Paper-wide results and their limitations: Clinical and demographic metadata were provided uncurated, with the amount varying by source and participant.

This receptor was obtained from a woman aged 18-35 years who had recovered from COVID-19. The receptor chain draws on TRBV4-1 and TRBJ1-2; possibly the D gene is TRBD1, per 6 matching bases. Sequenced sample: PBMCs or T cells enriched from blood (not recorded which). The CDR3 region reads CASSHEMKGGPGEGYTF. The nucleotide sequence reads as follows: TGCGCCAGCAGCCATGAAATGAAGGGGGGGCCAGGGGAAGGCTACACCTTC.